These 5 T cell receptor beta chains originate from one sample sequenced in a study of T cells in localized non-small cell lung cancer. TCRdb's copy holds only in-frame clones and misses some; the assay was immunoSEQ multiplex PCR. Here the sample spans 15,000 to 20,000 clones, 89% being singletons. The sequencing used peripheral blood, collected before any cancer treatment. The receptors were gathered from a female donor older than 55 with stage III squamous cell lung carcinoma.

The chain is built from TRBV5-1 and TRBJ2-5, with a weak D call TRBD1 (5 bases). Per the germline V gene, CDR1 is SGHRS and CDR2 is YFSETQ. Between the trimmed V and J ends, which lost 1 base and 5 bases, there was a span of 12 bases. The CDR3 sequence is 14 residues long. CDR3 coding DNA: TGCGCCAGCAGCTTGATGGCAGGGTCGGAGACCCAGTACTTC. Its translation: CASSLMAGSETQYF.

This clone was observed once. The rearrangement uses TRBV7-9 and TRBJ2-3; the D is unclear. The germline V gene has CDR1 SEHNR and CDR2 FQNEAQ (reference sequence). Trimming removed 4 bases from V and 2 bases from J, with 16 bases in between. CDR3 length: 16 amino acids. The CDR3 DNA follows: TGTGCCAGCAGCTCCCCTCTAGGGTCTATCACAGATACGCAGTATTTT. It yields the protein CASSSPLGSITDTQYF.

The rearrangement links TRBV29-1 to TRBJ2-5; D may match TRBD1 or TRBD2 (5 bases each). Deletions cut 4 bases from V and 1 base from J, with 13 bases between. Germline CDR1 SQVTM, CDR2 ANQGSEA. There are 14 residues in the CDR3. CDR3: CSVGSGAAQETQYF. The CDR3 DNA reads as TGCAGCGTTGGTTCCGGGGCGGCCCAAGAGACCCAGTACTTC.

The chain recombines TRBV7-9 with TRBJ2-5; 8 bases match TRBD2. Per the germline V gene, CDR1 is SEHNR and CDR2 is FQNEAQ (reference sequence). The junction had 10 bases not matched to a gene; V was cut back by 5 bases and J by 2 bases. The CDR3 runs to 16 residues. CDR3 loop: CASSPELAAGQETQYF. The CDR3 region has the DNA TGTGCCAGCAGCCCTGAACTAGCGGCTGGGCAAGAGACCCAGTACTTC.

Written as DNA, the CDR3 is TGTGCCAGCAGTTACTCGACAGGGTTGCCCCAGCATTTT. Translated: CASSYSTGLPQHF. The chain has TRBV6-6 and TRBJ1-5, with 7 bases that match TRBD1. CDR3 length: 13 amino acids. Germline V CDR1 and CDR2: MNHNY, SVGAGI (reference sequence). The trim removed 0 bases at V and 9 bases at J, leaving 2 bases unmatched.